A selection of T cell receptor beta chains follows, all from one sample in a study of T cell responses to AZD1222 COVID-19 vaccine. The data were produced by immunoSEQ multiplex PCR, yet TCRdb's version contains in-frame clones alone and is incomplete. The sample lists about 170,000 clones; around nine tenths were seen once. Sequences were derived from peripheral blood, sampled 28 days after the second AZD1222 dose. The receptors were sampled from an adult who received the AZD1222 COVID-19 vaccine. The conserved cysteine and the conserved F or W are not part of the CDR3 here.

cdr3_aa	v_call	j_call
ASSPRVDYGYT	TRBV7-2	TRBJ1-2
ASTPQNNYGYT	TRBV19	TRBJ1-2
ASSFSGTGFNSSYNSPLH	TRBV5-1	TRBJ1-6
ASSHPPSATEAF	TRBV4-1	TRBJ1-1
ASSEGQYQETQY	TRBV5-1	TRBJ2-5
ASSGHSGDYGYT	TRBV4-3	TRBJ1-2
ASSTGSFQETQY	TRBV6-5	TRBJ2-5
ASSPYTEAF	TRBV7-2	TRBJ1-1
ATSREPGYGYT	TRBV15	TRBJ1-2
AWNTWGGKPEAF	TRBV30	TRBJ1-1
ASSLVTDSLDGYT	TRBV7-2	TRBJ1-2
ASSYTILNTGELF	TRBV6-5	TRBJ2-2
AISEDSYNSPLH	TRBV10-3	TRBJ1-6
ASSQVTGGTEAF	TRBV7-2	TRBJ1-1
ASSLGGQEFNSPLH	TRBV18	TRBJ1-6
ASSLGPGEQF	TRBV12-3/TRBV12-4	TRBJ2-1
ASSDHSNQPQH	TRBV6-1	TRBJ1-5
ASGRDGYGYT	TRBV12-5	TRBJ1-2
ASSRGAPLGYT	TRBV25-1	TRBJ1-2
ASSGVGGQPQH	TRBV28	TRBJ1-5
ASSLAVSRGRGTEAF	TRBV7-8	TRBJ1-1
ASSRIYQPQH	TRBV12-3/TRBV12-4	TRBJ1-5
ASSPTRPSGNTIY	TRBV3-1/TRBV3-2	TRBJ1-3
SASLGGPDTEAF	TRBV20-1	TRBJ1-1
ASSFLGYRTGELF	TRBV7-9	TRBJ2-2
ASSRDSVANQPQH	TRBV7-2	TRBJ1-5
ASSLGTSGGRTDTQY	TRBV11-2	TRBJ2-3
ASSLAGPDGAF	TRBV27	TRBJ1-1
ASSQEGVTEAF	TRBV4-1	TRBJ1-1
ASSPGQALLGTEAF	TRBV5-4	TRBJ1-1
SVRWTSGRSYEQY	TRBV29-1	TRBJ2-7
ASSFLQGTANTEAF	TRBV19	TRBJ1-1
ASSPARTSGGLNTGELF	TRBV18	TRBJ2-2
ASSQVGRDRSRANYGYT	TRBV4-1	TRBJ1-2
ASSFKRESNEQF	TRBV5-1	TRBJ2-1
ASSQVDEFSYNSPLH	TRBV4-1	TRBJ1-6
ASSQDVVRGPGNTIY	TRBV3-1/TRBV3-2	TRBJ1-3
ATLRSGGGGGYT	TRBV27	TRBJ1-2
ASRGTGSGELF	TRBV12-3/TRBV12-4	TRBJ2-2
ASSRRQGASPLH	TRBV16	TRBJ1-6
ASKLNPSGQPQH	TRBV2	TRBJ1-5
ASSLGEGPQH	TRBV7-9	TRBJ1-5
ASRPPGTGEDGYT	TRBV11-2	TRBJ1-2
SASGLAGEYNEQF	TRBV20-1	TRBJ2-1
ASSPGGSSYNSPLH	TRBV3-1/TRBV3-2	TRBJ1-6
ASSPDGLAGHRELF	TRBV4-2	TRBJ2-1